Listed below are T cell receptor beta chains from one sample, sequenced in a study of blood T cells in healthy people across ages. TCRdb re-analysed the 5' RACE reads in MiXCR, keeping a single row per CDR3 protein. This sample has approximately 600,000 distinct CDR3 sequences, with about 54% found just once. The sequenced sample consisted of blood. All receptors derive from a man in his 60s in good health. CDR3s include the opening cysteine and the closing phenylalanine or tryptophan. The D gene is left open where the match is weak. Only some rows state a clone size, as once, few, many or a class for expanded clones.

CDR3 | DNA | D | V | size | J
CASSFGRVSGYTF | TGTGCCAGCAGTTTCGGCAGGGTATCTGGCTACACCTTC | - | TRBV12-3/TRBV12-4 | - | TRBJ1-2
CSASLSGGAKETQYF | TGCAGTGCAAGCCTAAGCGGGGGGGCGAAAGAGACCCAGTACTTC | TRBD2 | TRBV20-1 | - | TRBJ2-5
CASSRSGVSQETQYF | TGTGCCAGCAGCCGTAGCGGGGTCTCCCAAGAGACCCAGTACTTC | TRBD2 | TRBV7-9 | - | TRBJ2-5
CASSSQGYEQFF | TGCGCCAGCAGCTCACAGGGCTACGAGCAGTTCTTC | - | TRBV5-1 | - | TRBJ2-1
CASSVADSGRAQYF | TGTGCCAGCAGCGTAGCTGATAGCGGTCGGGCGCAGTACTTC | - | TRBV9 | few | TRBJ2-7
CAGSFGVAGDTQYF | TGTGCCGGCAGTTTCGGGGTGGCAGGAGATACGCAGTATTTT | - | TRBV12-3/TRBV12-4 | - | TRBJ2-3
CASSEPPITF | TGTGCCAGCAGTGAACCCCCGATCACCTTC | - | TRBV25-1 | few | TRBJ1-2
CASSLYRGQGYTF | TGTGCCAGCAGCCTATACAGGGGGCAAGGCTACACCTTC | TRBD1 | TRBV28 | - | TRBJ1-2
CASSEWGGGRNYGYTF | TGTGCCAGCAGTGAATGGGGGGGCGGTCGAAACTATGGCTACACCTTC | - | TRBV2 | - | TRBJ1-2
CASSTQPGTPGGDTQYF | TGTGCCAGCAGCACCCAACCCGGGACTCCCGGGGGAGATACGCAGTATTTT | - | TRBV7-9 | - | TRBJ2-3
CASSLGASQQDTQYF | TGCGCCAGCAGCTTGGGGGCTAGCCAACAGGATACGCAGTATTTT | - | TRBV5-1 | - | TRBJ2-3
CASTSQGAGNGYTF | TGTGCCAGCACCTCACAGGGGGCTGGGAATGGCTACACCTTC | TRBD1 | TRBV2 | - | TRBJ1-2
CASTTGFQAGVYEQYF | TGTGCCAGCACAACAGGATTCCAGGCGGGAGTCTACGAGCAGTACTTC | TRBD2 | TRBV7-2 | few | TRBJ2-7
CSGPDWYNEQFF | TGCAGTGGCCCGGACTGGTACAATGAGCAGTTCTTC | - | TRBV20-1 | - | TRBJ2-1
CASSKASGGHQETQYF | TGCGCCAGCAGCAAGGCTAGCGGGGGGCATCAAGAGACCCAGTACTTC | TRBD2 | TRBV5-1 | - | TRBJ2-5
CASSSRTGGPEQYF | TGTGCCAGCAGCTCCAGGACAGGGGGGCCCGAGCAGTACTTC | TRBD1 | TRBV7-9 | - | TRBJ2-7
CATSDPEGAELFF | TGTGCCACCAGTGACCCCGAGGGAGCGGAGCTGTTTTTT | - | TRBV24-1 | - | TRBJ2-2
CASSYLVQASDEQYF | TGTGCCAGCAGTTACCTGGTACAGGCCTCCGACGAGCAGTACTTC | - | TRBV6-5 | - | TRBJ2-7
CSVPGGASWSNEQFF | TGCAGCGTGCCCGGGGGGGCCAGCTGGTCAAATGAGCAGTTCTTC | TRBD2 | TRBV29-1 | - | TRBJ2-1
CASSSDGYGTRNIQYF | TGTGCCAGCAGCTCCGACGGGTATGGGACCAGAAACATTCAGTACTTC | - | TRBV28 | - | TRBJ2-4
CATSDPGRQYF | TGTGCCACCAGTGACCCGGGACGGCAGTACTTC | - | TRBV24-1 | - | TRBJ2-7
CSARDLGAPNEKLFF | TGCAGTGCTAGAGATCTGGGGGCACCTAATGAAAAACTGTTTTTT | - | TRBV20-1 | - | TRBJ1-4
CSVGSPRGYTF | TGCAGTGTGGGGAGTCCTCGGGGCTACACCTTC | - | TRBV20-1 | few | TRBJ1-2
CASSLAGQVQETQYF | TGTGCCAGCAGCTTAGCCGGACAGGTCCAAGAGACCCAGTACTTC | TRBD1 | TRBV7-2 | - | TRBJ2-5
CASSLGTATNTEAFF | TGTGCCAGCAGCTTAGGGACAGCCACGAACACTGAAGCTTTCTTT | - | TRBV7-2 | once | TRBJ1-1
CASREELAGSNEQFF | TGCGCCAGCAGAGAGGAGCTAGCGGGGAGTAATGAGCAGTTCTTC | TRBD2 | TRBV10-2 | - | TRBJ2-1
CATSFDRGREQYF | TGTGCCACCAGCTTTGACAGGGGGCGCGAGCAGTACTTC | TRBD1 | TRBV15 | - | TRBJ2-7
CASSFIGNEKLFF | TGTGCCAGCAGCTTTATCGGTAATGAAAAACTGTTTTTT | - | TRBV7-9 | - | TRBJ1-4
CASSQDPGRPSGYTF | TGTGCCAGCAGCCAAGATCCGGGCAGGCCCAGCGGCTACACCTTC | - | TRBV3-1 | many | TRBJ1-2
CASSPVGTYGYTF | TGCGCCAGCAGCCCCGTTGGAACTTATGGCTACACCTTC | - | TRBV5-1 | - | TRBJ1-2
CSASPTGGYEKLFF | TGCAGTGCTAGCCCCACAGGGGGATATGAAAAACTGTTTTTT | TRBD1 | TRBV20-1 | - | TRBJ1-4
CASHMRQFGPDTQYF | TGCGCCAGCCACATGAGACAGTTTGGCCCAGATACGCAGTATTTT | - | TRBV5-1 | - | TRBJ2-3
CASGLNGETQYF | TGTGCTAGTGGTTTGAACGGAGAGACCCAGTACTTC | - | TRBV12-5 | - | TRBJ2-5
CASSLAGAYYEQYF | TGTGCCAGCAGTCTAGCGGGAGCCTACTACGAGCAGTACTTC | TRBD2 | TRBV3-1 | once | TRBJ2-7
CSASGRDLSYEQYF | TGCAGTGCTAGTGGGCGGGACCTCTCCTACGAGCAGTACTTC | - | TRBV20-1 | - | TRBJ2-7
CASSLAAGGITDTQYF | TGCGCCAGCAGCTTGGCAGCGGGGGGAATCACAGATACGCAGTATTTT | TRBD2 | TRBV5-1 | - | TRBJ2-3
CARNRGRGYTF | TGTGCCAGAAACCGAGGCAGAGGCTACACCTTC | - | TRBV7-7 | few | TRBJ1-2
CATSGVGVRGDTQYF | TGTGCCACCAGTGGGGTGGGGGTACGGGGAGATACGCAGTATTTT | - | TRBV24-1 | - | TRBJ2-3
CASTHRISTEAFF | TGTGCCAGCACCCATAGAATTTCCACTGAAGCTTTCTTT | - | TRBV4-2 | - | TRBJ1-1
CASSFLGSNQPQHF | TGTGCCAGCAGTTTCCTAGGTAGCAATCAGCCCCAGCATTTT | - | TRBV12-3/TRBV12-4 | - | TRBJ1-5
CSASAGGSSTDTQYF | TGCAGTGCTAGTGCCGGGGGGTCAAGCACAGATACGCAGTATTTT | TRBD2 | TRBV20-1 | - | TRBJ2-3
CASSSRQAPNEKLFF | TGTGCCAGCAGCTCGCGACAGGCCCCTAATGAAAAACTGTTTTTT | - | TRBV5-4 | - | TRBJ1-4
CASSPPGQPNEKLFF | TGCGCCAGCAGCCCTCCGGGACAGCCGAATGAAAAACTGTTTTTT | TRBD1 | TRBV5-1 | few | TRBJ1-4